Many counts were recorded for the clone carrying this T cell receptor beta chain. The sample originates from a study of T cells in Graves' hyperthyroidism and ophthalmopathy. Researchers amplified the TCR beta CDR3 regions from RNA transcripts. The TCR CDR3 first-round RT-PCR relied on the HTBI primer set. TCRdb reprocessed the multiplex PCR reads via MiXCR and lists one record per CDR3 protein. The repertoire consists of 500,000 to 750,000 distinct CDR3 sequences, with more than 15% occurring once and the leading ten covering about 7%. Unmatched junction bases numbered 8, after V lost 3 bases and J lost 3 bases. CDR1 and CDR2 (germline): SGHRS, YFSETQ. This CDR3 has 16 residues.

This TCR was sampled from a woman aged 25 to 39 with Graves' hyperthyroidism. Sequenced sample: blood. V usage is TRBV5-1 and J usage is TRBJ2-7; TRBD1 matches 11 bases. The CDR3 region is CASSSRWTGGIYEQYF. The DNA for the CDR3 is TGCGCCAGCAGCTCGCGTTGGACAGGGGGCATCTACGAGCAGTACTTC.